The next 6 T cell receptor beta chains were all read from a single sample in a study of T cell responses to AZD1222 COVID-19 vaccine. This table comes from immunoSEQ multiplex PCR, and its TCRdb copy is limited to in-frame clones, with some not included. The sample carries 100,000 to 150,000 clones, approximately 86% recorded once. The sample was peripheral blood, taken on day 0 of AZD1222 vaccination. All receptors come from an adult in good health.

This clone was counted a single time. This chain links TRBV10-3 with TRBJ2-7; TRBD1 matches 10 bases. The trim removed 7 bases at V and 2 bases at J, leaving 8 bases unmatched. CDR3 size: 15 residues. CDR1 is ENHRY, CDR2 SYGVKD, per germline. The DNA of the CDR3 is TGTGCCATCACCGAGGGGGACAGGGGAACCTACGAGCAGTACTTC. Protein: CAITEGDRGTYEQYF.

V and J are TRBV5-6 and TRBJ1-1, with 7 nucleotides matching TRBD1. There are 13 residues in the CDR3. Germline lookup yields CDR1 SGHDT and CDR2 YYEEEE. Germline trimming cut 4 bases from V and 1 base from J; bases unmatched to any gene: 1. The CDR3 reads CASSRDRNTEAFF. For the CDR3, the DNA is TGTGCCAGCAGCCGGGACAGGAACACTGAAGCTTTCTTT.

V usage is TRBV11-3 and J usage is TRBJ2-5; no firm D call. The CDR3 runs to 11 residues. Trimming removed 5 bases at V and 4 bases at J, with 5 bases between. Germline V lookup: CDR1 SGHNT, CDR2 YENEEA. The CDR3 loop is CASSLTETQYF. CDR3 nucleotide sequence: TGTGCCAGCAGCCTAACAGAGACCCAGTACTTC. Based on the CDR3 plus reference TRBV11-3 and TRBJ2-5, the full variable domain is EAGVVQSPRYKIIEKKQPVAFWCNPISGHNTLYWYLQNLGQGPELLIRYENEEAVDDSQLPKDRFSAERLKGVDSTLKIQPAELGDSAVYLCASSLTETQYFGPGTRLLVL.

The chain joins TRBV2 to TRBJ1-1, with TRBD1 as a possible D gene (6 bases). V dropped 0 bases and J dropped 4 bases, with 12 bases sitting between them. Germline loops: CDR1 SNHLY, CDR2 FYNNEI. There are 15 residues in the CDR3. DNA of the CDR3: TGTGCCAGCAGTGAAGCCCTGCAGGGGAGCACTGAAGCTTTCTTT. It encodes CASSEALQGSTEAFF.

The chain combines TRBV18 with TRBJ1-5; tentative D call: TRBD1 (5 bases). Germline V lookup: CDR1 KGHSH, CDR2 LQKENI. The V end lost 6 bases, the J end lost 3 bases, and 9 bases lay between the germline ends. The CDR3 spans 13 residues. In DNA form, the CDR3 reads TGTGCCAGCTCCGCGGGGGTCAATCAGCCCCAGCATTTT. Translated: CASSAGVNQPQHF.

This clone has at least ten counts. The chain employs TRBV5-1 and TRBJ1-2; 11 bases line up with TRBD1. Trimming removed 4 bases from V and 6 bases from J; junction bases left unmatched: 11. Looked up from germline, CDR1 is SGHRS and CDR2 is YFSETQ. This CDR3 region has 16 residues. Here the CDR3 reads CASSPVVGTGGNGYTF. CDR3 sequence (DNA): TGCGCCAGCAGCCCCGTGGTAGGGACAGGGGGAAATGGCTACACCTTC.